These 10 T cell receptor beta chains were sequenced from one sample in a study of kidney transplant recipient with SARS-CoV-2 infection (dated by TCRdb to the early 2020s). The sequencer listed for this sample is Illumina MiSeq. The public reads were reprocessed in TCRdb via fastp at Q25 and MiXCR, keeping in-frame beta chains. Under each unique CDR3 protein, matching rows form one entry showing the most common genes and DNA. The sample table records roughly 230,000 distinct CDR3 sequences; 29% of these occur just once. The ten biggest clones cover roughly 7% of the sample. Interpreted using the paper, the time point label stands for: pre-pandemic baseline sample and day 111 after first positive SARS-CoV-2 test. The sequences come from a blood sample, collected at baseline and around day 120 from a kidney transplant recipient. The origin of the receptors is a male patient in his thirties who had COVID-19 and was a kidney transplant recipient. After transplantation, some T cells may belong to the graft donor instead of the recipient.

As for this clonotype: The junction does not match germline at one end; this may be a read error. The chain recombines TRBV11-2 with TRBJ1-1; weak D call: TRBD1 (5 bases). The germline V gene encodes CDR1 SGHAT and CDR2 FQNNGV. The CDR3 extends over 13 amino acids. DNA for the CDR3: TGTGCCAGCAGCTTCTCAGGGAACGCTGAAGCTTTCTTT. This encodes CASSFSGNAEAFF. The full variable domain, in which reference TRBV11-2 and TRBJ1-1 provide the parts outside the CDR3, is EAGVAQSPRYKIIEKRQSVAFWCNPISGHATLYWYQQILGQGPKLLIQFQNNGVVDDSQLPKDRFSAERLKGVDSTLKIQPAKLEDSAVYLCASSFSGNAEAFFGQGTRLTVV.

About this clonotype itself: Germline and junction disagree at one end, which may indicate a read error. The V gene is TRBV3-1, the J gene TRBJ1-2; D is unresolved. Per the germline V gene, CDR1 is LGHDT and CDR2 is YNNKEL (reference sequence). The CDR3 consists of 17 residues. The CDR3 protein is CAGSVLCTLRKTYGYTF. The CDR3 region has the DNA TGTGCCGGCAGCGTACTGTGCACCCTTCGAAAGACCTATGGCTACACCTTC.

This clonotype was counted only a few times. V usage is TRBV10-1 and J usage is TRBJ2-7; TRBD1 is a possible D gene (6 bases). The CDR3 is 16 amino acids. V lost 5 bases to trimming and J lost 0 bases, with 17 bases between them. Germline values: CDR1 WNHNN, CDR2 SYGVQD (reference sequence). Here the CDR3 reads CASSYTGMGSSYEQYF. The DNA for the CDR3 is TGCGCCAGCAGTTATACAGGGATGGGGAGCTCCTACGAGCAGTACTTC.

This clonotype was observed at least ten times. The genes are TRBV12-3 or TRBV12-4 and TRBJ2-1; the match to TRBD2 covers 10 bases. V was clipped by 7 bases and J by 10 bases; unmatched bases: 10. The CDR3 length is 14 residues. The CDR3 DNA sequence: TGTGCCAGCACCCCCGGGACTAGCGTCGCCGAGCAGTTCTTC. It codes for CASTPGTSVAEQFF.

This clonotype came up many times. The rearrangement uses TRBV9 and TRBJ1-2; D gene ambiguous. This CDR3 is built from 15 residues. Trimming cost V 0 bases and J 13 bases, with 22 bases left between them. The germline V gene encodes CDR1 SGDLS and CDR2 YYNGEE. The CDR3 loop is CASSVVVAPFVISTF. CDR3 nucleotide sequence: TGTGCCAGCAGCGTAGTTGTGGCCCCCTTTGTTATCTCCACCTTC.

This clonotype was seen many times. The V call is TRBV14, the J call TRBJ1-1, with no clear D. CDR3 size: 11 residues. Germline loops: CDR1 SGHDN, CDR2 FVKESK. Trimming shortened V by 1 base and J by 6 bases, and 3 bases separated the two germline ends. Here the CDR3 DNA reads TGTGCCAGCAGCCAAGGATCTGAAGCTTTCTTT. This gives the protein CASSQGSEAFF.

This clonotype is a singleton in its sample. This may be a read error, as it is one base from a much larger clone. The gene calls are TRBV20-1 and TRBJ2-4; weak D call: TRBD2 (6 bases). This CDR3 has 13 amino acids. V lost 3 bases and J lost 15, with 21 bases in between. The V gene's germline CDR1 is DFQATT and CDR2 SNEGSKA (reference sequence). CDR3 loop: CSASGGISYELYF. CDR3 nucleotides: TGCAGTGCTAGTGGCGGGATCTCCTACGAGCTGTACTTC.

Worth noting for this clonotype: The germline gene is not matched at one end of the junction; a read error may be the cause. In DNA form, the CDR3 reads TGTGCCAACAGTGAAGTAGCCAATCAGCCCCAGCATTTT. It is translated as CANSEVANQPQHF. The chain has TRBV6-1 and TRBJ1-5; D is unresolved. Per germline, CDR1 MNHNS and CDR2 SASEGT. This CDR3 spans 13 amino acids.

This rearrangement joins TRBV16 to TRBJ1-2; D is ambiguous. This CDR3 has 17 amino acids. CDR1 and CDR2 (germline): KGHSY, FQNENV. Trimming removed 5 bases from V and 4 bases from J, with 23 bases in between. The CDR3 DNA sequence: TGTGCCAGCAGCAGAGATAGGGTCGTTAGAAAGACCTATGGCTACACCTTC. The encoded protein is CASSRDRVVRKTYGYTF.

This clonotype was counted ten times or more. The rearrangement joins TRBV6-1 to TRBJ2-1; TRBD1 agrees at 12 bases. V shed 1 base, J shed 8 bases, and the junction held 6 bases outside the gene matches. The CDR3 is made up of 16 amino acids. Germline-derived CDR1 and CDR2 are MNHNS and SASEGT. DNA of the CDR3: TGTGCCAGCAGTGAAGAGGGGACAGGGGGCGGGTATGAGCAGTTCTTC. This codes for CASSEEGTGGGYEQFF.